The clone carrying this TCR beta chain was seen once. What it binds is unknown. It was with 60 Vbeta and 13 Jbeta primers that the PCR ran. Repertoires were generated with immunoSEQ multiplex PCR, while TCRdb's copy carries only in-frame clones and drops some. This sample has approximately 87,000 clones, with about 83% found just once. The entry originates in a study of cytomegalovirus exposure and HLA in healthy donors. Broader study findings: The study designated over 150 TCR beta chains cytomegalovirus-associated. Versus the approximately 700-donor mean, an Asian-associated ancestry cluster reportedly showed fewer N-insertions in a later analysis. Cytomegalovirus status, reportedly, was diagnosed with high specificity and sensitivity by the classifier. Presence/absence comparisons presumed near-even sequencing depth among donors.

The TCR comes from a woman under 30 in good health and CMV-seropositive. Material for sequencing was PBMCs.

The CDR3 region is CASSLTGVISPLHF. The CDR3 nucleotides read TGTGCCAGCAGTTTGACAGGGGTCATTTCACCCCTCCACTTT. The chain is built from TRBV28 and TRBJ1-6, with 8 positions matching TRBD1. The germline CDR1 and CDR2 sequences are MDHEN and SYDVKM. This CDR3 has 14 residues. The junction had 4 bases not matched to a gene; V was cut back by 3 bases and J by 9 bases. The whole variable domain, remainder taken from reference TRBV28 and TRBJ1-6, is DVKVTQSSRYLVKRTGEKVFLECVQDMDHENMFWYRQDPGLGLRLIYFSYDVKMKEKGDIPEGYSVSREKKERFSLILESASTNQTSMYLCASSLTGVISPLHFGNGTRLTVT.